This T cell receptor beta chain was observed in a study of identical twins. Germline V CDR1 and CDR2: ENHRY, SYGVKD. Trimming took off 0 bases at V and 0 bases at J, with 5 bases between the two ends. The CDR3 has 15 residues. Using its own MiXCR run on the 5' RACE reads, TCRdb lists one record per CDR3 protein. The repertoire holds some 190,000 distinct CDR3 sequences, with around 15% as singletons. This sample also appeared in a second study, on T cells expressing NK-cell markers. According to that study: In the group of eight sequenced donors, seven were HCMV-seropositive and one was seronegative.

The rearrangement uses TRBV10-3 and TRBJ1-4, with unresolved D. Material: CD8+ T cells sorted from blood. The TCR was taken from a woman between 18 and 29 years old in good health. Here the CDR3 DNA reads TGTGCCATCAGTGAGTCGGCTGCAACTAATGAAAAACTGTTTTTT. It codes for CAISESAATNEKLFF.